The clone carrying this T cell receptor beta chain has only a few counts. The record originates from a study of blood T cell repertoires in COVID-19. Trimming stripped 5 bases from V and 6 bases from J, with 19 bases between. Germline loops: CDR1 SNHLY, CDR2 FYNNEI. The CDR3 runs to 15 residues. The method was immunoSEQ multiplex PCR; TCRdb's version includes in-frame clones alone and lacks a portion of them. The data contain around 260,000 clones, over 75% of them singletons. The material sequenced was peripheral blood. The clonotype was recovered from a human donor in a cohort sampled during active COVID-19. The chain is built from TRBV2 and TRBJ1-2; perhaps TRBD1 as D (6 bases). The CDR3 loop is CASSLRRLQGNGYTF. The CDR3 coding sequence is TGTGCCAGCAGTTTACGGAGGCTACAGGGTAATGGCTACACCTTC.